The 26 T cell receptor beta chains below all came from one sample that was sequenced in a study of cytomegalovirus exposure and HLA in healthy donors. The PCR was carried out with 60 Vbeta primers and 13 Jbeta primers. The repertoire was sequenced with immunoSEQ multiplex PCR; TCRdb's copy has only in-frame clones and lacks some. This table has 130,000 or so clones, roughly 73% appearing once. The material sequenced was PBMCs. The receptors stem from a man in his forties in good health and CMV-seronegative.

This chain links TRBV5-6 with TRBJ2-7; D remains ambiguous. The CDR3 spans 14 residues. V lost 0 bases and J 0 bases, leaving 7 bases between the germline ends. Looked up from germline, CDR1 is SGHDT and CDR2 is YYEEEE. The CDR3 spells CASSLGPLSYEQYF. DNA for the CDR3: TGTGCCAGCAGCTTGGGTCCTCTCTCCTACGAGCAGTACTTC.

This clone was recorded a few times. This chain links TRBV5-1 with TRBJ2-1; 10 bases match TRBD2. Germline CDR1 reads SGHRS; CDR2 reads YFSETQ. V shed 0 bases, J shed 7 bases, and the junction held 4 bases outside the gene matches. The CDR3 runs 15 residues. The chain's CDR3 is CASSLASGGGNEQFF. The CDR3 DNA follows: TGCGCCAGCAGCTTGGCGAGCGGGGGGGGTAATGAGCAGTTCTTC.

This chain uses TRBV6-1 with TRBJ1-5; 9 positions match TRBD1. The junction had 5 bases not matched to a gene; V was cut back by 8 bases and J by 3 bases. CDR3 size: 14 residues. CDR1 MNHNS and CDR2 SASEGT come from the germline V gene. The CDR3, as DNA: TGTGCCAGCGAGGGACAGGGCGTCAATCAGCCCCAGCATTTT. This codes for CASEGQGVNQPQHF.

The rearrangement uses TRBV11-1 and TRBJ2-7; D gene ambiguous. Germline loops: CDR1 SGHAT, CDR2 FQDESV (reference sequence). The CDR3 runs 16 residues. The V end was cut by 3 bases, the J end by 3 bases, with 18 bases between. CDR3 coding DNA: TGTGCCAGCAGCTTTGGGCAGGTTGGAATTGGCTACGAGCAGTACTTC. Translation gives CASSFGQVGIGYEQYF.

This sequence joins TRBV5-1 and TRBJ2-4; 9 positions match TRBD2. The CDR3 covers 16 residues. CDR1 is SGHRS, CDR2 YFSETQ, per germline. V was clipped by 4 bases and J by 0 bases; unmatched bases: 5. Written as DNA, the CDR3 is TGCGCCAGCAGCCGGTCTAGCGGGGAAGCCAAAAACATTCAGTACTTC. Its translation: CASSRSSGEAKNIQYF.

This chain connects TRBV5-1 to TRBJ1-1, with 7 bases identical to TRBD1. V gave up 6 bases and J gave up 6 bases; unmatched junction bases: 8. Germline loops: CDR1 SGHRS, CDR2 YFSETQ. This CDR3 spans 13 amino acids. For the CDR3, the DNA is TGCGCCAGCAACATCGACAGGGACGCTGAAGCTTTCTTT. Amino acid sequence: CASNIDRDAEAFF.

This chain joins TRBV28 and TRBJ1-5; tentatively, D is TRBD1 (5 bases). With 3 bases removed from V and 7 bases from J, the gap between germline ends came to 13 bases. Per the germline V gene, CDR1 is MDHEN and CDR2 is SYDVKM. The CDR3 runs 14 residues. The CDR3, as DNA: TGTGCCAGCAGTTTGGGGAGGTGGGGGCAGCCCCAGCATTTT. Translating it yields CASSLGRWGQPQHF.

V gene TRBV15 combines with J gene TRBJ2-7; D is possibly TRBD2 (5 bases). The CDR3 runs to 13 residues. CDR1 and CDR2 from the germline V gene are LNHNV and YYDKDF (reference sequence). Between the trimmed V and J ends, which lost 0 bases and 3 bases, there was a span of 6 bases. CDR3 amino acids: CATSREAGYEQYF. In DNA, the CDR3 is TGTGCCACCAGCAGAGAGGCGGGCTACGAGCAGTACTTC. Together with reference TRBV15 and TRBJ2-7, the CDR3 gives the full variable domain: DAMVIQNPRYQVTQFGKPVTLSCSQTLNHNVMYWYQQKSSQAPKLLFHYYDKDFNNEADTPDNFQSRRPNTSFCFLDIRSPGLGDTAMYLCATSREAGYEQYFGPGTRLTVT.

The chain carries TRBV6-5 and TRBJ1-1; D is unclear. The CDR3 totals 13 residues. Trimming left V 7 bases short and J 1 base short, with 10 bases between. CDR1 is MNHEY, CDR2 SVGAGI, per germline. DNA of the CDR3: TGTGCCAGCATAGGGAGGTCGAACACTGAAGCTTTCTTT. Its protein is CASIGRSNTEAFF.

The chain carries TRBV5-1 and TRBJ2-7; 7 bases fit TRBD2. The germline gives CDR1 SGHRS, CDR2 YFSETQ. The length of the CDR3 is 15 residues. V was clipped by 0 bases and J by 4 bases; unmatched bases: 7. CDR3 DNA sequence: TGCGCCAGCAGCTTGGGCCTAGCGGCTCAATACGAGCAGTACTTC. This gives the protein CASSLGLAAQYEQYF.

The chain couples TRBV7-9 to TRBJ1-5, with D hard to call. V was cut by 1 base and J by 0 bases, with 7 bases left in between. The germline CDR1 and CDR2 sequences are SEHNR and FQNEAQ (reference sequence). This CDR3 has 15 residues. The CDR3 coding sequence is TGTGCCAGCAGCTTAGGGCGGAATAGCAATCAGCCCCAGCATTTT. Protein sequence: CASSLGRNSNQPQHF.

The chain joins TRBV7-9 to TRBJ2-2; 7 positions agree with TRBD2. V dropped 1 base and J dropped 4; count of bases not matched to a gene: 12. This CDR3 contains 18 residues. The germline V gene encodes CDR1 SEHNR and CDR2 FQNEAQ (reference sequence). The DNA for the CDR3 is TGTGCCAGCAGCTTAGTCCCCTTACTAGCGAGAAGCACCGGGGAGCTGTTTTTT. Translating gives CASSLVPLLARSTGELFF.

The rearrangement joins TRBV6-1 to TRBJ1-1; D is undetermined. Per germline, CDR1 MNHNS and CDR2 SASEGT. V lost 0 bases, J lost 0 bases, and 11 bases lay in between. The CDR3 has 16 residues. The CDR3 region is CASSEARVEMNTEAFF. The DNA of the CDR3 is TGTGCCAGCAGTGAAGCCCGCGTAGAGATGAACACTGAAGCTTTCTTT.

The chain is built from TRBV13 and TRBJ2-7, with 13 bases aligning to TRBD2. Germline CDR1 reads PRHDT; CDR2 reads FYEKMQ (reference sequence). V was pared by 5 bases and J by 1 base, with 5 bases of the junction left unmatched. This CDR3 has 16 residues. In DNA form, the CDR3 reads TGTGCCAGCAGCCCCTCACTAGCGGGGGGGTCCTACGAGCAGTACTTC. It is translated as CASSPSLAGGSYEQYF.

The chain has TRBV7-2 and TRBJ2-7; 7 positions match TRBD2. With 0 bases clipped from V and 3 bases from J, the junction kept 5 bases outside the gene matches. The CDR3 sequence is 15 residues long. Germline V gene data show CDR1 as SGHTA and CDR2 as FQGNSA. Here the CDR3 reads CASSLAGGKLYEQYF. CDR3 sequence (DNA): TGTGCCAGCAGCTTAGCGGGAGGGAAACTCTACGAGCAGTACTTC. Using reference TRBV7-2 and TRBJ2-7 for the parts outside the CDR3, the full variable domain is GAGVSQSPSNKVTEKGKDVELRCDPISGHTALYWYRQSLGQGLEFLIYFQGNSAPDKSGLPSDRFSAERTGGSVSTLTIQRTQQEDSAVYLCASSLAGGKLYEQYFGPGTRLTVT.

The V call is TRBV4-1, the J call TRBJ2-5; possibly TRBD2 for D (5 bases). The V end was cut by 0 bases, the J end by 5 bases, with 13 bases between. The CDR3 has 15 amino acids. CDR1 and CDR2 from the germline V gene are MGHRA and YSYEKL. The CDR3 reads CASSQDMNGGETQYF. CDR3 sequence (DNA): TGCGCCAGCAGCCAAGATATGAATGGCGGGGAGACCCAGTACTTC.

CDR3 sequence reads: CASSFAGSSYNSPLHF. The CDR3 coding sequence is TGTGCCAGCAGCTTCGCCGGGAGCTCCTATAATTCACCCCTCCACTTT. The chain is built from TRBV5-6 and TRBJ1-6, with D hard to call. The ends were cut back, 2 bases at V and 0 bases at J, with 9 bases in the middle. The germline V gene encodes CDR1 SGHDT and CDR2 YYEEEE. CDR3 size: 16 residues.

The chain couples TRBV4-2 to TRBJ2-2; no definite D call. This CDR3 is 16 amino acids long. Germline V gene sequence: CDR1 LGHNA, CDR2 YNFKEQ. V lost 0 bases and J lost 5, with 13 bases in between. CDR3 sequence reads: CASSQDLERVTGELFF. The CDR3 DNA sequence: TGTGCCAGCAGCCAAGATCTAGAAAGAGTAACCGGGGAGCTGTTTTTT.

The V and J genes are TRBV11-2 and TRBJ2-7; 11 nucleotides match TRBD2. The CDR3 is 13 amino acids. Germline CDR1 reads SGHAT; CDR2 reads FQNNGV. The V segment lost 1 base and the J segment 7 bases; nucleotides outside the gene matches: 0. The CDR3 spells CASSLGTSGEQYF. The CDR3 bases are TGTGCCAGCAGCTTAGGGACTAGCGGGGAGCAGTACTTC. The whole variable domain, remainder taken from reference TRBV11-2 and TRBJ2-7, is EAGVAQSPRYKIIEKRQSVAFWCNPISGHATLYWYQQILGQGPKLLIQFQNNGVVDDSQLPKDRFSAERLKGVDSTLKIQPAKLEDSAVYLCASSLGTSGEQYFGPGTRLTVT.

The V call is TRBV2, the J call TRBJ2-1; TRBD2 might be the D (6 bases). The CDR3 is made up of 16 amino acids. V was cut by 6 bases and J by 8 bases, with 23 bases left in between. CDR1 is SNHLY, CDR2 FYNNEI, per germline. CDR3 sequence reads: CASSNPGLGFLDEQFF. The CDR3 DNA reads TGTGCCAGCAGCAACCCGGGACTGGGGTTTTTGGATGAGCAGTTCTTC.

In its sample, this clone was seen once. The DNA for the CDR3 is TGTGCCAGCAGCTTGAGGCTAGCGGCGAACACCGGGGAGCTGTTTTTT. As protein: CASSLRLAANTGELFF. The rearrangement links TRBV11-3 to TRBJ2-2; TRBD2 agrees at 7 bases. The trim removed 3 bases at V and 0 bases at J, leaving 4 bases unmatched. The CDR3 is 16 residues long. Germline loops: CDR1 SGHNT, CDR2 YENEEA.

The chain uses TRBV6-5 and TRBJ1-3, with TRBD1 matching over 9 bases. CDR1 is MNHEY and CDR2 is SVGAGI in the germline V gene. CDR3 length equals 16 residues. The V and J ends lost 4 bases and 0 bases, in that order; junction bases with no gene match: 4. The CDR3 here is CASSWGTGYSGNTIYF. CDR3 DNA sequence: TGTGCCAGCAGTTGGGGGACAGGGTACTCTGGAAACACCATATATTTT.

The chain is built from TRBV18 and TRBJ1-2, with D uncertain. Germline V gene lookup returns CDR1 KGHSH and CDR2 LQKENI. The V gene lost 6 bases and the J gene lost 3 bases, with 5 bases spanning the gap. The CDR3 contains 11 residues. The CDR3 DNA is TGTGCCAGCTCCTACGACTATGGCTACACCTTC. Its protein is CASSYDYGYTF.

The chain's CDR3 is CASSVRGAVLETQYF. Written as DNA, the CDR3 is TGTGCCAGCAGCGTCAGGGGAGCGGTTTTGGAGACCCAGTACTTC. The chain recombines TRBV9 with TRBJ2-5; TRBD1 might be the D (6 bases). Deletions cut 2 bases from V and 5 bases from J, with 16 bases between. The CDR3 runs 15 residues. Germline CDR1 SGDLS, CDR2 YYNGEE.

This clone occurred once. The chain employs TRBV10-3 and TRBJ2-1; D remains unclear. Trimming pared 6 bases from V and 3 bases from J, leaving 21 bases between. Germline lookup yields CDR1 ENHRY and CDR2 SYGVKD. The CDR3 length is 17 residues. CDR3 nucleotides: TGTGCCATCAGGAACACCGATTCGGTGGGCATCTACAATGAGCAGTTCTTC. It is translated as CAIRNTDSVGIYNEQFF.

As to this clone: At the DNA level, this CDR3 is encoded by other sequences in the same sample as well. The CDR3 DNA reads TGTGCCAGTCGGGACAGACGGAACACTGAAGCTTTCTTT. Amino acids: CASRDRRNTEAFF. The chain carries TRBV19 and TRBJ1-1; 7 bases agree with TRBD1. This CDR3 is 13 amino acids long. CDR1 is LNHDA and CDR2 is SQIVND in the germline V gene (reference sequence). V was clipped by 8 bases and J by 1 base; unmatched bases: 4.